The clone carrying this TCR beta chain was found a few times. This sample is part of a study of cytomegalovirus exposure and HLA in healthy donors. PCR primers comprised 60 Vbeta and 13 Jbeta primers. Generated by immunoSEQ multiplex PCR, the TCRdb table keeps only in-frame clones and is missing some. Of fewer than 250,000 clones in the sample, 75% to 80% were seen once. This CDR3 has 13 amino acids. V was cut by 0 bases and J by 4 bases, with 4 bases left in between. CDR1 is SGHVS, CDR2 FNYEAQ, per germline. V and J are TRBV7-6 and TRBJ1-3; no clear D gene. This TCR was recovered from a male donor in good health and CMV-seronegative. Sequenced sample: PBMCs. CDR3 DNA sequence: TGTGCCAGCAGCTTAGCCGTCGGAAACACCATATATTTT. This encodes CASSLAVGNTIYF.